The 9 T cell receptor beta chains listed next were all sequenced from one sample in a study of blood T cell repertoires in COVID-19. The assay was immunoSEQ multiplex PCR, and TCRdb's table has in-frame clones only and misses some. The data show around 300,000 clones, about nine tenths seen once. The sequenced material came from peripheral blood. The receptors originated from a woman in her fifties or sixties with COVID-19, enrolled during active disease.

The genes are TRBV6-4 and TRBJ2-3, with TRBD2 identical over 8 bases. In germline, CDR1 is MRHNA, CDR2 SNTAGT. CDR3 length: 14 amino acids. J gave up 3 bases and V 5 bases, and 4 bases lay outside the gene matches. As DNA, the CDR3 is TGTGCCAGCAGTACCGCGGGAGGTACAGATACGCAGTATTTT. Its protein is CASSTAGGTDTQYF.

The CDR3 sequence: CASSMGTTPEQYF. DNA for the CDR3: TGTGCCAGTAGTATGGGTACTACGCCAGAGCAGTACTTC. The chain couples TRBV19 to TRBJ2-7; D is unresolved. The CDR3 contains 13 residues. The V end lost 3 bases, the J end lost 7 bases, and 13 bases lay between the germline ends. CDR1 LNHDA and CDR2 SQIVND come from the germline V gene (reference sequence).

The J gene is TRBJ1-2, the V gene TRBV18; D uncertain. Germline CDR1 KGHSH, CDR2 LQKENI. This CDR3 spans 13 amino acids. V was clipped by 2 bases and J by 5 bases, with 9 bases between them. The CDR3 region has the DNA TGTGCCAGCTCACCAGCAGATCAGTATGGCTACACCTTC. Protein: CASSPADQYGYTF.

The chain uses TRBV19 and TRBJ2-1, with TRBD1 matching 7 bases. Germline CDR1 LNHDA, CDR2 SQIVND (reference sequence). V was clipped by 1 base and J by 5 bases; unmatched bases: 5. The CDR3 spans 15 residues. CDR3 amino acids: CASSIGGGTNNEQFF. Written as DNA, the CDR3 is TGTGCCAGTAGTATAGGAGGGGGCACCAACAATGAGCAGTTCTTC.

The chain recombines TRBV5-1 with TRBJ2-7; D may be TRBD1 (6 bases). V lost 3 bases to trimming and J lost 3 bases, with 13 bases between them. This CDR3 has 14 amino acids. CDR1 SGHRS and CDR2 YFSETQ come from the germline V gene. The CDR3 bases are TGCGCCAGCAGCTCAGGGACAATTATCTACGAGCAGTACTTC. Translation: CASSSGTIIYEQYF.

This clone was detected only a few times. This chain joins TRBV18 and TRBJ1-2; possible D gene TRBD1, 6 bases. The CDR3 has 13 amino acids. Between the trimmed V and J ends, which lost 4 bases and 4 bases, there was a span of 10 bases. CDR1 and CDR2 from the germline V gene are KGHSH and LQKENI. For the CDR3, the DNA is TGTGCCAGCTCACAACAGGGCCCCTATGGCTACACCTTC. Its translation is CASSQQGPYGYTF. The entire variable domain, with the rest obtained from reference TRBV18 and TRBJ1-2, is as follows: NAGVMQNPRHLVRRRGQEARLRCSPMKGHSHVYWYRQLPEEGLKFMVYLQKENIIDESGMPKERFSAEFPKEGPSILRIQQVVRGDSAAYFCASSQQGPYGYTFGSGTRLTVV.

J is TRBJ2-1 and V is TRBV7-9; TRBD1 might be the D (5 bases). V shed 8 bases and J shed 4 bases, with 24 bases lying between them. The CDR3 covers 17 residues. Germline CDR1 is SEHNR and CDR2 is FQNEAQ (reference sequence). The DNA of the CDR3 is TGTGCCAGCGTCCGGGTCGCAGGGTCGTTTCCTTACAATGAGCAGTTCTTC. Its translation is CASVRVAGSFPYNEQFF. The variable domain in full, completed from reference TRBV7-9 and TRBJ2-1, reads DTGVSQNPRHKITKRGQNVTFRCDPISEHNRLYWYRQTLGQGPEFLTYFQNEAQLEKSRLLSDRFSAERPKGSFSTLEIQRTEQGDSAMYLCASVRVAGSFPYNEQFFGPGTRLTVL.

The chain links TRBV10-1 to TRBJ2-5; 14 nucleotides line up with TRBD2. V was pared by 4 bases and J by 4 bases, with 2 bases of the junction left unmatched. This CDR3 is built from 15 residues. Germline CDR1 is WNHNN and CDR2 is SYGVQD (reference sequence). The CDR3 region is CASSGLAGGPETQYF. CDR3 bases: TGCGCCAGCAGTGGACTAGCGGGAGGGCCAGAGACCCAGTACTTC.

This clone was counted many times. V and J are TRBV19 and TRBJ1-5, with 7 bases identical to TRBD1. CDR1 LNHDA and CDR2 SQIVND come from the germline V gene (reference sequence). J lost 0 bases, V lost 9 bases, and 11 bases had no gene match. The CDR3 has 16 amino acids. As DNA, the CDR3 is TGTGCCAGCCGACAGGGCGACGCTTATAGCAATCAGCCCCAGCATTTT. Amino acid sequence: CASRQGDAYSNQPQHF.